This T cell receptor (beta chain) was obtained from a study of blood T cells in healthy people across ages. General study points: Long-lived and aged donors differed, with more naive CD4+ cells and higher diversity in the long-lived. Observed TCR beta diversity per million T cells went down as age went up. This fall followed a roughly linear course with age.

The use of a sample-barcoded 5' primer and a J-beta primer mix characterized a second PCR of roughly 7 to 11 cycles. One entry per CDR3 protein, called by TCRdb with MiXCR from the 5' RACE reads. The sample carries about 2 million distinct CDR3 sequences, roughly 49% recorded once. Researchers report isolating at least 6 million PBMCs per sample. Total RNA extraction produced at least 6 micrograms (per sample) for the study. This clonotype was observed a few times. Its target is unknown. The source is a woman aged 40 to 50 in good health. Specimen: blood.

The CDR3 reads CSARDLSRAYGYTF. CDR3 nucleotide sequence: TGCAGTGCTAGAGATCTCAGCAGGGCCTATGGCTACACCTTC. This rearrangement joins TRBV20-1 to TRBJ1-2, with TRBD1 as a possible D gene (5 bases). Trimming left V 0 bases short and J 4 bases short, with 12 bases between. The CDR3 totals 14 residues. CDR1 and CDR2 from the germline V gene are DFQATT and SNEGSKA (reference sequence).